These 25 T cell receptor beta chains originate from one sample sequenced in a study of blood T cell repertoires in COVID-19. Clones were read by immunoSEQ multiplex PCR, and TCRdb kept only the in-frame ones, dropping some. The sample consists of 85,000 to 100,000 clones, roughly 75% of them appearing once. Sequencing was carried out using peripheral blood. The source is a middle-aged man who had recovered from COVID-19.

This chain connects TRBV7-3 to TRBJ1-3; tentative D call: TRBD1 (6 bases). CDR1 is SGHTA and CDR2 is FQGTGA in the germline V gene. This CDR3 is built from 13 residues. Between the trimmed V and J ends, which lost 5 bases and 4 bases, there was a span of 9 bases. The CDR3 sequence is CASSLDSGNTIYF. CDR3 coding DNA: TGTGCCAGCAGCCTGGACAGCGGAAACACCATATATTTT.

This clone was counted once. V is TRBV4-1 and J is TRBJ2-7; no definite D call. The germline CDR1 and CDR2 sequences are MGHRA and YSYEKL. The CDR3 has 14 amino acids. V shed 1 base and J shed 0 bases, with 7 bases lying between them. CDR3 amino acids: CASSQALFSYEQYF. In DNA, the CDR3 is TGCGCCAGCAGCCAAGCTCTATTCTCCTACGAGCAGTACTTC.

The chain couples TRBV7-2 to TRBJ1-1, with TRBD1 matching 7 bases. Trimming removed 5 bases from V and 7 bases from J; junction bases left unmatched: 1. Germline CDR1 and CDR2: SGHTA and FQGNSA. The CDR3 extends over 11 amino acids. CDR3 amino acids: CASSQGGEAFF. The CDR3, as DNA: TGTGCCAGCAGCCAGGGGGGTGAAGCTTTCTTT.

The chain combines TRBV12-3 or TRBV12-4 with TRBJ2-1, with D possibly being TRBD1 (5 bases). V was cut by 5 bases and J by 6 bases, with 8 bases left in between. This CDR3 spans 12 amino acids. CDR3 nucleotide sequence: TGTGCCAGCAGTGGGGCCCCCAATGAGCAGTTCTTC. Protein product: CASSGAPNEQFF.

The J gene is TRBJ2-1, the V gene TRBV19; 8 nucleotides match TRBD2. CDR1 is LNHDA, CDR2 SQIVND, per germline (reference sequence). This CDR3 is 14 amino acids long. V was clipped by 6 bases and J by 8 bases; unmatched bases: 9. CDR3 loop: CASSRGRSGDEQFF. CDR3 coding DNA: TGTGCCAGTAGCCGCGGGAGGTCCGGCGATGAGCAGTTCTTC. The full variable domain, rest sourced from reference TRBV19 and TRBJ2-1, is DGGITQSPKYLFRKEGQNVTLSCEQNLNHDAMYWYRQDPGQGLRLIYYSQIVNDFQKGDIAEGYSVSREKKESFPLTVTSAQKNPTAFYLCASSRGRSGDEQFFGPGTRLTVL.

Ten or more counts support this clone. The chain carries TRBV28 and TRBJ2-7, with 8 bases that match TRBD1. V shed 10 bases, J shed 0 bases, and the junction held 5 bases outside the gene matches. There are 13 residues in the CDR3. The germline CDR1 and CDR2 sequences are MDHEN and SYDVKM. The CDR3 here is CATGQGLSYEQYF. In nucleotides, the CDR3 is TGTGCCACAGGACAGGGCCTCTCCTACGAGCAGTACTTC.

This chain joins TRBV2 and TRBJ2-1, with TRBD1 matching 9 bases. Germline trimming cut 4 bases from V and 5 bases from J; bases unmatched to any gene: 3. Germline V gives CDR1 SNHLY, CDR2 FYNNEI. CDR3 size: 14 residues. The DNA of the CDR3 is TGTGCCAGCAGTGTCGGGACAGGGAACAATGAGCAGTTCTTC. Protein sequence: CASSVGTGNNEQFF.

The chain joins TRBV10-3 to TRBJ2-1, with 7 positions matching TRBD1. The germline CDR1 and CDR2 sequences are ENHRY and SYGVKD. This CDR3 is built from 14 residues. After removal of 8 bases from V and 5 bases from J, the junction contained 9 bases not matched to a gene. The CDR3 DNA is TGTGCCATCGGATTTAGGGACAGAGACAATGAGCAGTTCTTC. Translating it yields CAIGFRDRDNEQFF.

The V gene is TRBV28, the J gene TRBJ2-4; D might be TRBD1 (6 bases). The CDR3 spans 16 residues. V was clipped by 7 bases and J by 1 base, with 17 bases between them. Germline loops: CDR1 MDHEN, CDR2 SYDVKM. CDR3 loop: CASKPQGNGAKNIQYF. As DNA, the CDR3 is TGTGCCAGCAAGCCCCAGGGGAATGGGGCCAAAAACATTCAGTACTTC.

V gene TRBV6-5 combines with J gene TRBJ1-3; D gene uncertain. The length of the CDR3 is 11 residues. The V and J ends lost 3 bases and 8 bases respectively, with 5 bases between them. CDR1 and CDR2 from the germline V gene are MNHEY and SVGAGI. CDR3 nucleotides: TGTGCCAGCAGTTATCGAGACACCATATATTTT. It yields the protein CASSYRDTIYF.

CDR3 sequence: CASSLKRQGAYGYTF. The DNA for the CDR3 is TGTGCCAGCAGCTTGAAAAGACAGGGGGCCTATGGCTACACCTTC. The rearrangement links TRBV5-4 to TRBJ1-2; 10 bases fit TRBD1. The germline V gene has CDR1 SGHNT and CDR2 YYREEE (reference sequence). This CDR3 spans 15 amino acids. Trimming took 1 base from V and 4 from J; bases not matched to a gene: 4. Drawing the rest from reference TRBV5-4 and TRBJ1-2, the complete variable domain is ETGVTQSPTHLIKTRGQQVTLRCSSQSGHNTVSWYQQALGQGPQFIFQYYREEENGRGNFPPRFSGLQFPNYSSELNVNALELDDSALYLCASSLKRQGAYGYTFGSGTRLTVV.

The V gene is TRBV3-1 (or the pseudogene TRBV3-2), the J gene TRBJ2-5; 7 nucleotides line up with TRBD2. The V segment lost 7 bases and the J segment 4 bases; nucleotides outside the gene matches: 6. The CDR3 contains 13 residues. The germline CDR1 and CDR2 sequences are LGHDT and YNNKEL (reference sequence). The CDR3 here is CASKYRGVETQYF. Here the CDR3 DNA reads TGTGCCAGCAAGTATCGGGGGGTAGAGACCCAGTACTTC.

The V call is TRBV5-1, the J call TRBJ2-1; 9 nucleotides line up with TRBD2. The CDR3 totals 15 residues. Germline assignment: CDR1 SGHRS and CDR2 YFSETQ. The V and J ends lost 7 bases and 4 bases, in that order; junction bases with no gene match: 9. The CDR3 reads CASSLLAGNYNEQFF. CDR3 sequence (DNA): TGCGCCAGCTCTCTTCTAGCGGGGAATTACAATGAGCAGTTCTTC.

This chain joins TRBV6-6 and TRBJ2-1; D is undetermined. From germline, CDR1 is MNHNY and CDR2 SVGAGI (reference sequence). The CDR3 has 10 amino acids. V was cut by 6 bases and J by 8 bases, with 5 bases left in between. The CDR3 DNA is TGTGCCAGCAGGGCTTATGAGCAGTTCTTC. Encoded protein: CASRAYEQFF.

The chain has TRBV5-5 and TRBJ1-1, with 8 bases that match TRBD1. The V gene end was trimmed by 8 bases and the J gene end by 4 bases; junction bases not matched to a gene: 7. CDR3 length equals 13 residues. Germline assignment: CDR1 SGHKS and CDR2 YYEKEE (reference sequence). The CDR3 reads CASSGTGGTEAFF. The CDR3 DNA sequence: TGTGCCAGTTCAGGGACAGGCGGCACTGAAGCTTTCTTT.

This clone was picked up one time. The rearrangement links TRBV27 to TRBJ2-2, with D possibly TRBD2 on 5 matching bases. Trimming pared 1 base from V and 0 bases from J, leaving 15 bases between. Germline V lookup: CDR1 MNHEY, CDR2 SMNVEV (reference sequence). The CDR3 consists of 18 residues. The CDR3 spells CASSLLSLASTNTGELFF. In nucleotides, the CDR3 is TGTGCCAGCAGTTTATTGAGCTTAGCGTCTACGAACACCGGGGAGCTGTTTTTT.

The chain links TRBV7-9 to TRBJ1-2; 9 nucleotides line up with TRBD1. Germline V gene data show CDR1 as SEHNR and CDR2 as FQNEAQ (reference sequence). The CDR3 sequence is 14 residues long. With 6 bases clipped from V and 4 bases from J, the junction kept 6 bases outside the gene matches. CDR3 loop: CASSYDRGIYGYTF. CDR3 DNA sequence: TGTGCCAGCAGTTACGACAGGGGGATCTATGGCTACACCTTC.

The chain joins TRBV4-3 to TRBJ2-1; 9 bases are a match to TRBD2. V lost 4 bases, J lost 5 bases, and 9 bases stayed unmatched. This CDR3 spans 16 amino acids. Germline V gene lookup returns CDR1 LGHNA and CDR2 YSLEER. The CDR3 coding sequence is TGCGCCAGCAGCCGATTACTAGCGGGTACCGACAATGAGCAGTTCTTC. It specifies CASSRLLAGTDNEQFF.

This clone appeared a few times. The chain recombines TRBV15 with TRBJ2-2; TRBD1 might be the D (5 bases). The CDR3 is made up of 15 amino acids. V was trimmed by 7 bases and J by 0 bases, leaving 12 bases between them. CDR1 is LNHNV and CDR2 is YYDKDF in the germline V gene (reference sequence). The CDR3 is CATTSGLTNTGELFF. CDR3 sequence (DNA): TGTGCCACCACCTCAGGGCTGACGAACACCGGGGAGCTGTTTTTT.

This clone appeared a few times. CDR3 region: CASSLAGGSTYEQYF. The CDR3, as DNA: TGTGCCAGCAGCTTAGCGGGAGGGAGCACCTACGAGCAGTACTTC. The V and J genes are TRBV7-9 and TRBJ2-7; 7 bases match TRBD2. In germline, CDR1 is SEHNR, CDR2 FQNEAQ (reference sequence). The CDR3 loop spans 15 amino acids. After removal of 0 bases from V and 2 bases from J, the junction contained 4 bases not matched to a gene.

The chain carries TRBV3-1 (or the pseudogene TRBV3-2) and TRBJ2-2, with 7 bases aligning to TRBD2. The V segment lost 0 bases and the J segment 2 bases; nucleotides outside the gene matches: 3. The CDR3 runs 16 residues. Germline CDR1 is LGHDT and CDR2 is YNNKEL (reference sequence). The CDR3 bases are TGTGCCAGCAGCCAAGAAAGACTAGCTAACACCGGGGAGCTGTTTTTT. Translated: CASSQERLANTGELFF.

The chain joins TRBV6-1 to TRBJ2-7; 8 positions agree with TRBD1. Trimming took 2 bases from V and 1 from J; bases not matched to a gene: 4. Germline-derived CDR1 and CDR2 are MNHNS and SASEGT. There are 15 residues in the CDR3. CDR3 DNA: TGTGCCAGCAGTGAACCGGGACAGGCGTCCTACGAGCAGTACTTC. Translating gives CASSEPGQASYEQYF.

Here the CDR3 reads CAISKRDTDTTYEQYF. Here the CDR3 DNA reads TGTGCCATCAGTAAAAGGGACACGGATACCACCTACGAGCAGTACTTC. V is TRBV10-3 and J is TRBJ2-7; possibly TRBD1 for D (6 bases). Germline CDR1 ENHRY, CDR2 SYGVKD. This CDR3 is 16 amino acids long. V lost 5 bases, J lost 2 bases, and 19 bases lay in between.

The V and J genes are TRBV5-1 and TRBJ2-3; a weak D match, TRBD2 (6 bases). This CDR3 contains 15 residues. Trimming left V 0 bases short and J 4 bases short, with 12 bases between. CDR1 and CDR2 (germline): SGHRS, YFSETQ. CDR3: CASSLDGRAADTQYF. DNA of the CDR3: TGCGCCAGCAGCTTGGACGGGAGAGCGGCAGATACGCAGTATTTT. The full variable domain, with the rest looked up from reference TRBV5-1 and TRBJ2-3, is KAGVTQTPRYLIKTRGQQVTLSCSPISGHRSVSWYQQTPGQGLQFLFEYFSETQRNKGNFPGRFSGRQFSNSRSEMNVSTLELGDSALYLCASSLDGRAADTQYFGPGTRLTVL.

The chain combines TRBV9 with TRBJ2-2; D is undetermined. Germline CDR1 and CDR2: SGDLS and YYNGEE. The V end lost 1 base, the J end lost 6 bases, and 7 bases lay between the germline ends. The CDR3 is 13 amino acids. CDR3 protein: CASSVITPGELFF. The CDR3 DNA is TGTGCCAGCAGCGTAATCACACCCGGGGAGCTGTTTTTT. Full variable domain (missing parts from reference TRBV9 and TRBJ2-2): DSGVTQTPKHLITATGQRVTLRCSPRSGDLSVYWYQQSLDQGLQFLIQYYNGEERAKGNILERFSAQQFPDLHSELNLSSLELGDSALYFCASSVITPGELFFGEGSRLTVL.